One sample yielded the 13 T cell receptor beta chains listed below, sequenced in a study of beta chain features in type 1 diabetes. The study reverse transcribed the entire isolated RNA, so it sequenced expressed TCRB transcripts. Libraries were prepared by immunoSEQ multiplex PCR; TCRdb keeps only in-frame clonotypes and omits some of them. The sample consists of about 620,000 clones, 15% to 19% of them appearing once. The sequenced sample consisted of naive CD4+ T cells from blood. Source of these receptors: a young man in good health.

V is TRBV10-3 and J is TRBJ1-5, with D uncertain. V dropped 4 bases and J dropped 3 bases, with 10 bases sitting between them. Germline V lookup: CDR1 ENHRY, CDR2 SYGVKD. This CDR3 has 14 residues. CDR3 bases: TGTGCCATCAGTGTGGAGGGTTCCAATCAGCCCCAGCATTTT. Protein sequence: CAISVEGSNQPQHF.

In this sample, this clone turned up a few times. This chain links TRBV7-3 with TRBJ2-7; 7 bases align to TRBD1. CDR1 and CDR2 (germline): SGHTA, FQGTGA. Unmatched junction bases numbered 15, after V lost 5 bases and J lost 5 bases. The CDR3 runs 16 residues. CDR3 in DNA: TGTGCCAGCAGCCCCCCGGGCCCAGGGGGTACGGACGAGCAGTACTTC. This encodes CASSPPGPGGTDEQYF.

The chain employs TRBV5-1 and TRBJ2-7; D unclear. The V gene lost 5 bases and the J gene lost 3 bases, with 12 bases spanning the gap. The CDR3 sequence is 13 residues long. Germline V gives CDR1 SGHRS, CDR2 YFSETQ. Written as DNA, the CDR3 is TGCGCCAGCAGGCAAGGGTCAGGCTACGAGCAGTACTTC. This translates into CASRQGSGYEQYF.

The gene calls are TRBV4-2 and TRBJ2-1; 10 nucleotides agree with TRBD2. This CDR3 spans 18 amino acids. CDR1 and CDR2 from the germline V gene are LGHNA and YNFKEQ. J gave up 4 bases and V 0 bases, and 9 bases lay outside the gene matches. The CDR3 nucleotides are TGTGCCAGCAGCCAAGAGTTGTTAGCGGGGGGAGGTTACAATGAGCAGTTCTTC. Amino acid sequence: CASSQELLAGGGYNEQFF.

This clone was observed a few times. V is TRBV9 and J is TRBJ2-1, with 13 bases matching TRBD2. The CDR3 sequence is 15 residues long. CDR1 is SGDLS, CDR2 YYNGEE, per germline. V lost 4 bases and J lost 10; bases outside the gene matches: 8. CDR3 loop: CASSLGLAGVGEQFF. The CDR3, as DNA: TGTGCCAGCAGCCTTGGACTAGCGGGGGTTGGGGAGCAGTTCTTC. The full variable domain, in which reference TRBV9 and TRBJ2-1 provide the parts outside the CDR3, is DSGVTQTPKHLITATGQRVTLRCSPRSGDLSVYWYQQSLDQGLQFLIQYYNGEERAKGNILERFSAQQFPDLHSELNLSSLELGDSALYFCASSLGLAGVGEQFFGPGTRLTVL.

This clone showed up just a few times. The CDR3: CASSPRRQGYGYTF. CDR3 DNA: TGTGCCAGCAGCCCCCGCCGACAGGGCTATGGCTACACCTTC. The chain uses TRBV7-9 and TRBJ1-2; 7 nucleotides line up with TRBD1. The CDR3 is 14 amino acids. In germline, CDR1 is SEHNR, CDR2 FQNEAQ (reference sequence). J was trimmed by 4 bases and V by 5 bases; bases with no gene match: 7.

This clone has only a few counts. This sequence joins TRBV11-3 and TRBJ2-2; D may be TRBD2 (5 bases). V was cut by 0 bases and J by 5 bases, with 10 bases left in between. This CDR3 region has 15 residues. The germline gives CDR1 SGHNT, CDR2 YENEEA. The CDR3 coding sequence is TGTGCCAGCAGCTTAGAGGACCGGAGGACCGGGGAGCTGTTTTTT. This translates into CASSLEDRRTGELFF.

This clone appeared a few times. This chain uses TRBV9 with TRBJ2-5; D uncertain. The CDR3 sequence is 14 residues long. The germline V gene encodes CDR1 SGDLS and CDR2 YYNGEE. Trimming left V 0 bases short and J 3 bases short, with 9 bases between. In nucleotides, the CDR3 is TGTGCCAGCAGCGTAGGTATGGCAGAAGAGACCCAGTACTTC. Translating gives CASSVGMAEETQYF.

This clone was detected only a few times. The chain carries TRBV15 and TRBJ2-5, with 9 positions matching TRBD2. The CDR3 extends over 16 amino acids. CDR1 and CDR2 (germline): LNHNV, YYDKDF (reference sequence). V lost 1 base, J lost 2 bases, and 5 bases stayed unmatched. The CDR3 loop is CATSRGSSGGQETQYF. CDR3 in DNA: TGTGCCACCAGCAGAGGGAGTAGCGGGGGTCAAGAGACCCAGTACTTC.

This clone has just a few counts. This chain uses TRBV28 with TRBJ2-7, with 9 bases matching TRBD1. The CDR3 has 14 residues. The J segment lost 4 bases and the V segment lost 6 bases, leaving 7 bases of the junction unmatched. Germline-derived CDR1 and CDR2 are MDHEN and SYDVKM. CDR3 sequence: CASRRDRVQYEQYF. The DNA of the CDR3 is TGTGCCAGCAGGCGGGACAGGGTTCAGTACGAGCAGTACTTC.

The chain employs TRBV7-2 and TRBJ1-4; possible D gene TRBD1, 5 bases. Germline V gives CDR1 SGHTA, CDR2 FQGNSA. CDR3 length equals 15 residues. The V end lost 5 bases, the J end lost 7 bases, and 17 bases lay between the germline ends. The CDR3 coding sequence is TGTGCCAGCAGCATGACCAGGGATGTGGTTGAAAAACTGTTTTTT. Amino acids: CASSMTRDVVEKLFF.

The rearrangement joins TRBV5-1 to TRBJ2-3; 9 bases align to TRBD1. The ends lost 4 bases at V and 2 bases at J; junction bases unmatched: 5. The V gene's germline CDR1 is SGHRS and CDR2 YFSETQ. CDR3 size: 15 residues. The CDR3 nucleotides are TGCGCCAGCAGCCCTACAGGGGGCCTCACAGATACGCAGTATTTT. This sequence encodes CASSPTGGLTDTQYF. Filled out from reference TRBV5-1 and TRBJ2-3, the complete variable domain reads KAGVTQTPRYLIKTRGQQVTLSCSPISGHRSVSWYQQTPGQGLQFLFEYFSETQRNKGNFPGRFSGRQFSNSRSEMNVSTLELGDSALYLCASSPTGGLTDTQYFGPGTRLTVL.

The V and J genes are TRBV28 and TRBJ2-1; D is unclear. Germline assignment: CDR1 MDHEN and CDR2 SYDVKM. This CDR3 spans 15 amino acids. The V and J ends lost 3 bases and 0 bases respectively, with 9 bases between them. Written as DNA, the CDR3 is TGTGCCAGCAGTTTCGGCATTAGCTCCTACAATGAGCAGTTCTTC. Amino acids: CASSFGISSYNEQFF.